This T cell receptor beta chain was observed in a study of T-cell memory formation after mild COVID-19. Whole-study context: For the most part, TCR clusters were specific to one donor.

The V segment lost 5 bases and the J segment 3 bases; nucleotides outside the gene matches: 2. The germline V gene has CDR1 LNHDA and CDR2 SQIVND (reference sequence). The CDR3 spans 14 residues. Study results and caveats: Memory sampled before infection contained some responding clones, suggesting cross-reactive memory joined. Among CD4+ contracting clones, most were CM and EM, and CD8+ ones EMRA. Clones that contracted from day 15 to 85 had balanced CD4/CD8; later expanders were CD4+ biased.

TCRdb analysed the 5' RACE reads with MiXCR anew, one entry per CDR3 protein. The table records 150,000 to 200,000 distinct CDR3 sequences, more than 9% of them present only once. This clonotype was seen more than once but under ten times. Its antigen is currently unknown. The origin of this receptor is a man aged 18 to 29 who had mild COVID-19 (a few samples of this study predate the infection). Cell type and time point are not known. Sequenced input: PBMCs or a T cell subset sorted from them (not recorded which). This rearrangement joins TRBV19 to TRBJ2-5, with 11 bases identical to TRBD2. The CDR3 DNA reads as TGTGCCAGTAGTGCGGGACTAGCGGAAGAGACCCAGTACTTC. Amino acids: CASSAGLAEETQYF.